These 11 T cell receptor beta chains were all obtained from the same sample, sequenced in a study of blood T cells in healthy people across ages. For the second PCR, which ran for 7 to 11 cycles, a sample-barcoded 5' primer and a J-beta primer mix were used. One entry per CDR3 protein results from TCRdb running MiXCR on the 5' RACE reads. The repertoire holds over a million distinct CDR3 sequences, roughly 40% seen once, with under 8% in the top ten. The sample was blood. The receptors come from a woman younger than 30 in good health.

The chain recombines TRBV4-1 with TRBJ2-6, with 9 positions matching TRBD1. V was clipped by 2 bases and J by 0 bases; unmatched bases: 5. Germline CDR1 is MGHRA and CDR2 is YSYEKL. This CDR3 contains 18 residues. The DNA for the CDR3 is TGCGCCAGCAGCCAAAGACAGGGGGTGACCTCTGGGGCCAACGTCCTGACTTTC. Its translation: CASSQRQGVTSGANVLTF.

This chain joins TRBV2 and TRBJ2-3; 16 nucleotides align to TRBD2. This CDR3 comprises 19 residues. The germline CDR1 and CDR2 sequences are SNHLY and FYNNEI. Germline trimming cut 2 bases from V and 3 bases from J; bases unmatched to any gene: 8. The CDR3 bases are TGTGCCAGCAGTGAACTGGGACTAGCGGGAGGGCCGAGGACAGATACGCAGTATTTT. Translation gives CASSELGLAGGPRTDTQYF.

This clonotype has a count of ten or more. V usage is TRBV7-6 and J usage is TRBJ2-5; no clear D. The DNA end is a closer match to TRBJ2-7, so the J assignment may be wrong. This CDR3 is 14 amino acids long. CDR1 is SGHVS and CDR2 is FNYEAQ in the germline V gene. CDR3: CASSLSPEGNEQYF. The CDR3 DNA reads TGTGCCAGCAGTTTATCCCCGGAAGGGAACGAGCAGTACTTC.

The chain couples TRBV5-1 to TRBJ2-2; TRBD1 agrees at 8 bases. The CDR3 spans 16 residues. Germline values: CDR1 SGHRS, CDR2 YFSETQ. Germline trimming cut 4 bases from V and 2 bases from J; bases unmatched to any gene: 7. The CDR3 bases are TGCGCCAGCAGCCCGGACAGGGCAACAAACACCGGGGAGCTGTTTTTT. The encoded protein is CASSPDRATNTGELFF. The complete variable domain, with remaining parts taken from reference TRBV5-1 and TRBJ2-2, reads KAGVTQTPRYLIKTRGQQVTLSCSPISGHRSVSWYQQTPGQGLQFLFEYFSETQRNKGNFPGRFSGRQFSNSRSEMNVSTLELGDSALYLCASSPDRATNTGELFFGEGSRLTVL.

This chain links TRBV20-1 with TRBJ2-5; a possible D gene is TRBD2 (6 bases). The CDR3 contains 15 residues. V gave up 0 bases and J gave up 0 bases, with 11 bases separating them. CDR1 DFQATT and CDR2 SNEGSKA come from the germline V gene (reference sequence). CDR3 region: CSARDLGGNQETQYF. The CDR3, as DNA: TGCAGTGCTAGAGATCTAGGAGGGAACCAAGAGACCCAGTACTTC.

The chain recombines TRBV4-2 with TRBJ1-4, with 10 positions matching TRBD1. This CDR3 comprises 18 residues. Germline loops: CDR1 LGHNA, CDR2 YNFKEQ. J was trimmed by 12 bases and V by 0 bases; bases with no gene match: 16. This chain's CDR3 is CASSQDTTWTGGWEELFF. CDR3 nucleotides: TGTGCCAGCAGCCAAGATACCACATGGACAGGGGGTTGGGAAGAACTGTTTTTT.

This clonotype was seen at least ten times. DNA of the CDR3: TGCAGCGTTACCAGCCCAGATACGCAGTATTTT. Translated, it gives CSVTSPDTQYF. The rearrangement links TRBV29-1 to TRBJ2-3; D gene ambiguous. Germline loops: CDR1 SQVTM, CDR2 ANQGSEA. This CDR3 contains 11 residues. V was cut by 5 bases and J by 4 bases, with 7 bases left in between.

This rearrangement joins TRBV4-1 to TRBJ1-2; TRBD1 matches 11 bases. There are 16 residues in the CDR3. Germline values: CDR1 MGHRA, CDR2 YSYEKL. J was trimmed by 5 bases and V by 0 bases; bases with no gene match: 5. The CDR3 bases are TGCGCCAGCAGCCAAGAACCGGGACAGGGGGTTTATGGCTACACCTTC. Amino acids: CASSQEPGQGVYGYTF.

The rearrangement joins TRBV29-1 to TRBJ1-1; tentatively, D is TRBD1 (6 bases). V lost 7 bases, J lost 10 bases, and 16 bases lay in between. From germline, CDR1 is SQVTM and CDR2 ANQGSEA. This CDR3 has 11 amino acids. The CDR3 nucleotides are TGCAGCGCCAATTGGGGGGCAGGAGCTTTCTTT. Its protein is CSANWGAGAFF.

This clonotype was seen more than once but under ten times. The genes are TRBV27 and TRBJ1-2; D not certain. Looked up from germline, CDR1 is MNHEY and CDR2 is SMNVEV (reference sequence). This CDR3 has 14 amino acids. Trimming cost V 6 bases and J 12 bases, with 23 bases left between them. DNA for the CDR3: TGTGCCAGCAGGAAAGCACCCTTCGGCGATGGGGACACCTTC. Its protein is CASRKAPFGDGDTF.

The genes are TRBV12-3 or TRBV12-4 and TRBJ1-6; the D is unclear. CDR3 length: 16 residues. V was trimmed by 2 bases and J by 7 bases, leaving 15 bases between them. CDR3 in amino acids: CASSLTRLSGNSPLHF. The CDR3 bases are TGTGCCAGCAGTTTAACCCGGCTGTCTGGGAATTCACCCCTCCACTTT.